The 21 T cell receptor beta chains below were found in one sample sequenced in a study of spatial heterogeneity in lung cancer (dated by TCRdb to about 2019). What this sample's time point label stands for: sample taken at primary tumor resection. Library preparation was by 5' RACE. TCRdb names NextSeq 500 as the instrument used. TCRdb's own reprocessing of the public reads used fastp at Q25 and MiXCR and kept productive beta chains. Each entry merges the rows of one CDR3 protein and shows their most common DNA and genes. The sample table shows approximately 8,500 distinct CDR3 sequences, and more than 5% are seen once. Of the sample, about 24% falls within the top ten clones. Broader findings and caveats from the paper: The tumor nonsynonymous mutation count correlated with the number of expanded alpha and beta TCRs within the tumor.

Their antigen targets remain unknown. The sample was lung tumor tissue, taken at surgery. These receptors came from a male donor with early-stage non-small cell lung cancer.

This clonotype is classed as medium-sized. J is TRBJ2-3 and V is TRBV27; 7 bases line up with TRBD2. CDR3 length: 11 residues. V lost 9 bases to trimming and J lost 8 bases; unmatched junction nucleotides: 5. Germline-derived CDR1 and CDR2 are MNHEY and SMNVEV (reference sequence). The CDR3 nucleotides are TGTGCCAGTCTACGCGGGGGTACGCAGTATTTT. Protein: CASLRGGTQYF.

The V call is TRBV7-3, the J call TRBJ2-1; 8 bases line up with TRBD2. This CDR3 contains 16 residues. CDR1 is SGHTA, CDR2 FQGTGA, per germline. Trimming cost V 6 bases and J 1 base; bases outside gene matches: 8. The CDR3 here is CASSPPGTSSYNEQFF. The CDR3 region has the DNA TGTGCCAGCAGTCCTCCCGGGACTAGTTCCTACAATGAGCAGTTCTTC.

This clonotype was seen at least ten times. This chain uses TRBV6-5 with TRBJ2-7; 8 bases match TRBD2. Germline loops: CDR1 MNHEY, CDR2 SVGAGI. Trimming took 2 bases from V and 1 from J; bases not matched to a gene: 4. This CDR3 region has 15 residues. The CDR3 region has the DNA TGTGCCAGCAGTTACGGCTTAGCGGGATCCTACGAGCAGTACTTC. Amino acid sequence: CASSYGLAGSYEQYF.

The chain employs TRBV4-2 and TRBJ2-6; D perhaps matches TRBD1 (5 bases). V was pared by 6 bases and J by 1 base, with 7 bases between. The germline V gene encodes CDR1 LGHNA and CDR2 YNFKEQ. The CDR3 contains 14 residues. The CDR3 nucleotides read TGTGCCAGCAGAGGGGATTCTGGGGCCAACGTCCTGACTTTC. It codes for CASRGDSGANVLTF.

This clonotype has a count of ten or more. The V and J genes are TRBV6-2 or TRBV6-3 and TRBJ2-3; 9 bases are a match to TRBD2. The V segment lost 1 base and the J segment 7 bases; nucleotides outside the gene matches: 3. The CDR3 is 14 residues long. Germline V CDR1 and CDR2: MNHEY, SVGEGT. The CDR3 DNA follows: TGTGCCAGCAGTTACTGGACTAGCGCGAATACGCAGTATTTT. This sequence encodes CASSYWTSANTQYF.

This clonotype was observed a handful of times. A much larger clone sits a single nucleotide away, making a read error possible. V usage is TRBV28 and J usage is TRBJ2-1, with D perhaps TRBD1 (5 bases). CDR1 is MDHEN and CDR2 is SYDVKM in the germline V gene. This CDR3 region has 17 residues. In nucleotides, the CDR3 is TGTGCCAGCAGTTCCTCAGGATGGGGCTTAGCCTACAATGAGCGGTTCTTC. This sequence encodes CASSSSGWGLAYNERFF. Filled out from reference TRBV28 and TRBJ2-1, the complete variable domain reads DVKVTQSSRYLVKRTGEKVFLECVQDMDHENMFWYRQDPGLGLRLIYFSYDVKMKEKGDIPEGYSVSREKKERFSLILESASTNQTSMYLCASSSSGWGLAYNERFFGPGTRLTVL.

Relative to its sample, this clonotype is medium-sized. The chain recombines TRBV29-1 with TRBJ2-7; 8 bases are shared with TRBD1. The V and J ends lost 5 bases and 0 bases, in that order; junction bases with no gene match: 6. The CDR3 loop spans 14 amino acids. In germline, CDR1 is SQVTM, CDR2 ANQGSEA. The CDR3 is CSVMRDRSSYEQYF. The CDR3 DNA reads as TGCAGCGTTATGAGGGACAGGAGCTCCTACGAGCAGTACTTC.

This clonotype was seen a handful of times. CDR3 DNA sequence: TGTGCCAGCAGTTACCGATTACGGGACGGAAAGCACCTAGGGGCCAACGTCCTGACTTTC. It specifies CASSYRLRDGKHLGANVLTF. The V gene is TRBV6-6, the J gene TRBJ2-6; D assignment may be TRBD1 or TRBD2 (5 bases each). The CDR3 runs 20 residues. Deletions cut 2 bases from V and 4 bases from J, with 24 bases between. CDR1 and CDR2 (germline): MNHNY, SVGAGI (reference sequence).

In its sample, this clonotype was seen many times. This rearrangement joins TRBV4-1 to TRBJ2-7, with D maybe TRBD1 (5 bases). Germline V CDR1 and CDR2: MGHRA, YSYEKL. Trimming removed 1 base at V and 2 bases at J, with 9 bases between. CDR3 size: 14 residues. For the CDR3, the DNA is TGCGCCAGCAGCCAAGTAGGGGATGCCTACGAGCAGTACTTC. It codes for CASSQVGDAYEQYF.

This clonotype has more than one count but fewer than ten. The rearrangement links TRBV7-8 to TRBJ1-1, with D unclear. Trimming pared 7 bases from V and 0 bases from J, leaving 9 bases between. Germline assignment: CDR1 SGHVS and CDR2 FQNEAQ. This CDR3 region has 13 residues. CDR3 bases: TGTGCCAGCATGTTACACCTGAACACTGAAGCTTTCTTT. Translation gives CASMLHLNTEAFF.

The chain has TRBV3-1 and TRBJ2-2; D is unresolved. This CDR3 is 15 amino acids long. Trimming removed 3 bases at V and 0 bases at J, with 8 bases between. Germline CDR1 LGHDT, CDR2 YNNKEL (reference sequence). CDR3 nucleotide sequence: TGTGCCAGCAGCCAGAGACTTTCGAACACCGGGGAGCTGTTTTTT. Amino acid sequence: CASSQRLSNTGELFF. Filled out from reference TRBV3-1 and TRBJ2-2, the complete variable domain reads DTAVSQTPKYLVTQMGNDKSIKCEQNLGHDTMYWYKQDSKKFLKIMFSYNNKELIINETVPNRFSPKSPDKAHLNLHINSLELGDSAVYFCASSQRLSNTGELFFGEGSRLTVL.

This clonotype showed up many times. Here the CDR3 reads CASSLEGALNNEQFF. CDR3 nucleotides: TGTGCCAGCAGCTTAGAGGGGGCCTTGAACAATGAGCAGTTCTTC. The rearrangement links TRBV11-3 to TRBJ2-1, with a possible D match to TRBD1 (6 bases). This CDR3 is 15 amino acids long. Germline loops: CDR1 SGHNT, CDR2 YENEEA. The ends were cut back, 0 bases at V and 5 bases at J, with 11 bases in the middle.

J is TRBJ2-7 and V is TRBV5-1; D ambiguous. The ends were cut back, 4 bases at V and 3 bases at J, with 8 bases in the middle. The V gene's germline CDR1 is SGHRS and CDR2 YFSETQ. The CDR3 has 12 amino acids. CDR3 coding DNA: TGCGCCAGCAGCCCGACAAACTACGAGCAGTACTTC. It specifies CASSPTNYEQYF.

This clonotype ranks as medium-sized. The V call is TRBV5-1, the J call TRBJ1-1, with D hard to call. Germline CDR1 is SGHRS and CDR2 is YFSETQ. Trimming removed 0 bases at V and 1 base at J, with 7 bases between. The CDR3 is 14 amino acids. The CDR3 DNA reads as TGCGCCAGCAGCTTGGGCCCGGGGAACACTGAAGCTTTCTTT. Amino acid sequence: CASSLGPGNTEAFF.

This clonotype has ten or more counts. The chain has TRBV10-2 and TRBJ2-7, with a weak D call TRBD2 (6 bases). Germline assignment: CDR1 WSHSY and CDR2 SAAADI. The CDR3 has 14 residues. The V end was cut by 8 bases, the J end by 0 bases, with 14 bases between. CDR3 in amino acids: CASRPSGDSYEQYF. The CDR3 region has the DNA TGCGCCAGCCGCCCCTCGGGGGACTCCTACGAGCAGTACTTC.

Comment on this clonotype: This may be a read error, as it is one base from a much larger clone. The chain links TRBV29-1 to TRBJ2-3, with TRBD2 as a possible D gene (5 bases). CDR1 is SQVTM and CDR2 is ANQGSEA in the germline V gene. Deletions cut 3 bases from V and 0 bases from J, with 10 bases between. The CDR3 is 14 amino acids. The CDR3 DNA is TGCAGCGTTGAGCAGGAGGCAAGCACAGATACGCAGTATTTT. Amino acid sequence: CSVEQEASTDTQYF.

The chain uses TRBV29-1 and TRBJ2-7; no reliable D call. The germline V gene has CDR1 SQVTM and CDR2 ANQGSEA. Deletions cut 7 bases from V and 4 bases from J, with 17 bases between. The CDR3 is 13 amino acids. This CDR3 reads CSALLSVRYEQYF. The CDR3 DNA reads TGCAGCGCCCTTTTGAGTGTTAGGTACGAGCAGTACTTC.

The sample holds many counts of this clonotype. The V gene is TRBV20-1, the J gene TRBJ1-5, with D tentatively TRBD1 (6 bases). The CDR3 sequence is 13 residues long. Between the trimmed V and J ends, which lost 5 bases and 4 bases, there was a span of 12 bases. Per the germline V gene, CDR1 is DFQATT and CDR2 is SNEGSKA (reference sequence). CDR3 region: CSAPQGPNQPQHF. CDR3 DNA: TGCAGTGCTCCGCAGGGGCCTAATCAGCCCCAGCATTTT.

This clonotype was observed many times. V usage is TRBV10-3 and J usage is TRBJ2-7; D uncertain. The CDR3 has 15 residues. Trimming shortened V by 10 bases and J by 1 base, and 20 bases separated the two germline ends. From germline, CDR1 is ENHRY and CDR2 SYGVKD. The CDR3 sequence is CATNSPSDLSYEQYF. CDR3 sequence (DNA): TGTGCCACCAACTCCCCCAGCGACTTGTCCTACGAGCAGTACTTC.

This clonotype showed up many times. The J gene is TRBJ2-5, the V gene TRBV9; 8 nucleotides line up with TRBD2. Germline assignment: CDR1 SGDLS and CDR2 YYNGEE. The CDR3 is made up of 16 amino acids. V trimming: 4 bases; J trimming: 5 bases; junction bases outside the gene matches: 13. The CDR3 DNA reads TGTGCCAGCAGCCCCCTTTTTCGGGGGGGCGCGGAGACCCAGTACTTC. Its protein is CASSPLFRGGAETQYF.

This sequence joins TRBV20-1 and TRBJ2-2, with no clear D. The CDR3 totals 14 residues. V lost 5 bases and J lost 0, with 10 bases in between. CDR1 is DFQATT and CDR2 is SNEGSKA in the germline V gene (reference sequence). CDR3 nucleotide sequence: TGCAGTGCTTACGCCGCTTCGAACACCGGGGAGCTGTTTTTT. Translation: CSAYAASNTGELFF.